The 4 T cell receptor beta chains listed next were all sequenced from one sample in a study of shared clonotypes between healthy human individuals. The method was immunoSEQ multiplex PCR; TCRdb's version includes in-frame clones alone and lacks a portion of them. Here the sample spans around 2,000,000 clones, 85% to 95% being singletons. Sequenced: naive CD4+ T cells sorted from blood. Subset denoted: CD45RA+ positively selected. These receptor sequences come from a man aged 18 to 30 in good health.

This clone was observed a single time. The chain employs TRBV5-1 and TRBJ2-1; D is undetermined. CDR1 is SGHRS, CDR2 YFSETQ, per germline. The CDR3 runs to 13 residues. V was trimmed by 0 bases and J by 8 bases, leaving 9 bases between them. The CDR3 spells CASSLDREDEQFF. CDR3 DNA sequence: TGCGCCAGCAGCTTGGACCGAGAAGATGAGCAGTTCTTC.

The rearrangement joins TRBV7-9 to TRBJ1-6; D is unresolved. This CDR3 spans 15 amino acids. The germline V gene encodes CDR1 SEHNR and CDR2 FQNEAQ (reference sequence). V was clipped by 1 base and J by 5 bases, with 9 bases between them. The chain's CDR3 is CASSLGGVDNSPLHF. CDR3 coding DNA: TGTGCCAGCAGCTTAGGGGGAGTCGATAATTCACCCCTCCACTTT.

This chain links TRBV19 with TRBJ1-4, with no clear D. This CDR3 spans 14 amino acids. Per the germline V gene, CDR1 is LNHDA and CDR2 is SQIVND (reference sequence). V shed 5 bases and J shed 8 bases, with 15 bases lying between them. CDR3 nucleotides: TGTGCCAGTAGTCCCAGTGATAAACGGGAAAAACTGTTTTTT. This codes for CASSPSDKREKLFF.

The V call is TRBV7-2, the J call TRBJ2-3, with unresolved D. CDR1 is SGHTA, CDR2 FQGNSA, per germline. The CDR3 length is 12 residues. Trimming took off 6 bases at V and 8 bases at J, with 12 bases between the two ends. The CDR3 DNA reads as TGTGCCAGCAGTAGAGTAGGCGGTACGCAGTATTTT. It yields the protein CASSRVGGTQYF.